Detailed here is one T cell receptor beta chain. This specimen belongs to a study of T cells expressing NK-cell markers. Germline CDR1 is LNHDA and CDR2 is SQIVND (reference sequence). The CDR3 is 15 amino acids. TCRdb re-called the 5' RACE reads, yielding one record per CDR3 amino acid sequence without DNA. This sample's table has about 150,000 distinct CDR3 sequences. The genes are TRBV19 and TRBJ2-7; absent DNA, TCRdb's TRBD1 call cannot be checked. The receptor's source is a woman aged 45-65 years in good health. The material sequenced was blood T cells: a sorted CD56 or NKG2C T cell subset, CD4+ or CD8+ T cells, or bulk PBMC T cells (not recorded which). CDR3: CASSIVRDPTYEQYF.